Following are 26 T cell receptor beta chains from one sample sequenced in a study of T cell responses to AZD1222 COVID-19 vaccine. Generated by immunoSEQ multiplex PCR, the TCRdb table keeps only in-frame clones and is missing some. The sample has fewer than 200,000 clones, roughly nine tenths seen once. Sequencing was performed on peripheral blood, taken on day 0 of AZD1222 vaccination. The receptor set was obtained from an adult in good health.

The chain is built from TRBV28 and TRBJ2-3; D gene ambiguous. The CDR3 loop spans 10 amino acids. The germline V gene has CDR1 MDHEN and CDR2 SYDVKM. V was shortened by 5 bases and J by 6 bases, with 3 bases between the two germline ends. CDR3 DNA: TGTGCCAGCAGTCTGGATACGCAGTATTTT. Amino acid sequence: CASSLDTQYF.

The genes are TRBV29-1 and TRBJ1-1; weak D call: TRBD1 (5 bases). CDR1 is SQVTM, CDR2 ANQGSEA, per germline. Deletions cut 8 bases from V and 1 base from J, with 11 bases between. The CDR3 runs to 12 residues. CDR3 amino acids: CSYVGGNTEAFF. CDR3 sequence (DNA): TGCAGCTATGTGGGGGGGAACACTGAAGCTTTCTTT.

The chain recombines TRBV28 with TRBJ1-5, with D unresolved. The CDR3 has 14 amino acids. Germline V gene lookup returns CDR1 MDHEN and CDR2 SYDVKM. The V end was cut by 8 bases, the J end by 7 bases, with 18 bases between. The CDR3 is CASGSPGLKQPQHF. CDR3 sequence (DNA): TGTGCCAGCGGTTCTCCAGGACTTAAACAGCCCCAGCATTTT.

This chain links TRBV28 with TRBJ2-7; D is ambiguous. Between the trimmed V and J ends, which lost 3 bases and 0 bases, there was a span of 9 bases. Germline CDR1 reads MDHEN; CDR2 reads SYDVKM. The CDR3 covers 14 residues. As DNA, the CDR3 is TGTGCCAGCAGTTTTGGCGAGAGCTCCTACGAGCAGTACTTC. Translated: CASSFGESSYEQYF. The whole variable domain, remainder taken from reference TRBV28 and TRBJ2-7, is DVKVTQSSRYLVKRTGEKVFLECVQDMDHENMFWYRQDPGLGLRLIYFSYDVKMKEKGDIPEGYSVSREKKERFSLILESASTNQTSMYLCASSFGESSYEQYFGPGTRLTVT.

The genes are TRBV10-1 and TRBJ2-7; 9 bases line up with TRBD2. The J segment lost 3 bases and the V segment lost 3 bases, leaving 15 bases of the junction unmatched. Germline CDR1 is WNHNN and CDR2 is SYGVQD (reference sequence). The CDR3 is 18 residues long. The CDR3 loop is CASSDSPPSSGALYEQYF. CDR3 bases: TGCGCCAGCAGTGACTCACCCCCCTCTAGCGGGGCCCTCTACGAGCAGTACTTC.

The chain is built from TRBV10-2 and TRBJ1-1, with D possibly being TRBD1 (5 bases). The V gene's germline CDR1 is WSHSY and CDR2 SAAADI. Trimming took off 4 bases at V and 0 bases at J, with 12 bases between the two ends. The CDR3 has 15 residues. The chain's CDR3 is CASSAGLALNTEAFF. Written as DNA, the CDR3 is TGCGCCAGCAGTGCAGGGTTAGCCCTGAACACTGAAGCTTTCTTT.

The chain couples TRBV5-6 to TRBJ1-1; D might be TRBD1 (5 bases). Trimming pared 3 bases from V and 3 bases from J, leaving 18 bases between. CDR1 and CDR2 from the germline V gene are SGHDT and YYEEEE. The CDR3 is 16 residues long. The CDR3 coding sequence is TGTGCCAGCAGCTACTCGCCGGCACTGACAGACACTGAAGCTTTCTTT. Amino acids: CASSYSPALTDTEAFF. The full variable domain, its missing parts supplied by reference TRBV5-6 and TRBJ1-1, is DAGVTQSPTHLIKTRGQQVTLRCSPKSGHDTVSWYQQALGQGPQFIFQYYEEEERQRGNFPDRFSGHQFPNYSSELNVNALLLGDSALYLCASSYSPALTDTEAFFGQGTRLTVV.

The chain couples TRBV6-5 to TRBJ2-7, with D unclear. The CDR3 spans 15 residues. CDR1 MNHEY and CDR2 SVGAGI come from the germline V gene. V lost 7 bases, J lost 0 bases, and 16 bases lay in between. The DNA for the CDR3 is TGTGCCAGCATTGGTCTCGCAGAAAGCTCCTACGAGCAGTACTTC. This sequence encodes CASIGLAESSYEQYF.

The chain uses TRBV18 and TRBJ2-2, with D possibly matching TRBD2 (6 bases). Between the trimmed V and J ends, which lost 0 bases and 6 bases, there was a span of 11 bases. Germline assignment: CDR1 KGHSH and CDR2 LQKENI. This CDR3 contains 15 residues. CDR3 protein: CASSPPLGGSGELFF. In DNA form, the CDR3 reads TGTGCCAGCTCACCACCTTTAGGAGGGTCCGGGGAGCTGTTTTTT.

The genes are TRBV27 and TRBJ1-2; D may be TRBD1 (5 bases). The germline V and J ends were trimmed by 6 bases and 8 bases, with 16 bases remaining between them. CDR3 length: 13 residues. Per germline, CDR1 MNHEY and CDR2 SMNVEV (reference sequence). The CDR3 sequence: CASRTGGIEGYTF. CDR3 coding DNA: TGTGCCAGCAGGACCGGGGGGATTGAAGGCTACACCTTC.

This clone was seen more than once but under ten times. As DNA, the CDR3 is TGTGCCAGCAGTTTAAAACAGGAGGTCTACGAGCAGTACTTC. Amino acid sequence: CASSLKQEVYEQYF. V is TRBV6-2 or TRBV6-3 and J is TRBJ2-7, with D tentatively TRBD1 or TRBD2 (5 bases each). The V end lost 4 bases, the J end lost 3 bases, and 13 bases lay between the germline ends. In germline, CDR1 is MNHEY, CDR2 SVGEGT. This CDR3 contains 14 residues.

The chain joins TRBV4-1 to TRBJ2-5; TRBD2 is a possible D gene (5 bases). The length of the CDR3 is 15 residues. Per the germline V gene, CDR1 is MGHRA and CDR2 is YSYEKL. Between the trimmed V and J ends, which lost 4 bases and 1 base, there was a span of 13 bases. The CDR3 is CASSPIRGGQETQYF. CDR3 DNA sequence: TGCGCCAGCAGCCCTATTCGTGGAGGCCAAGAGACCCAGTACTTC.

This chain joins TRBV5-4 and TRBJ2-5, with a possible D match to TRBD2 (5 bases). The CDR3 contains 15 residues. Trimming removed 0 bases from V and 5 bases from J, with 14 bases in between. Per germline, CDR1 SGHNT and CDR2 YYREEE (reference sequence). The CDR3 bases are TGTGCCAGCAGCTTGGACGTCGGCGGGCGGGAGACCCAGTACTTC. Translated: CASSLDVGGRETQYF.

V usage is TRBV5-4 and J usage is TRBJ1-3; D unclear. Germline V lookup: CDR1 SGHNT, CDR2 YYREEE (reference sequence). The CDR3 consists of 12 residues. Trimming pared 7 bases from V and 4 bases from J, leaving 9 bases between. The CDR3 loop reads CASGGQGNTIYF. The CDR3 region has the DNA TGTGCCAGCGGAGGTCAAGGAAACACCATATATTTT.

V is TRBV11-2 and J is TRBJ1-1; D remains ambiguous. The CDR3 length is 16 residues. Trimming shortened V by 2 bases and J by 3 bases, and 16 bases separated the two germline ends. In germline, CDR1 is SGHAT, CDR2 FQNNGV. CDR3 region: CASSLQTPDGDTEAFF. CDR3 DNA sequence: TGTGCCAGCAGCTTACAGACACCCGATGGGGACACTGAAGCTTTCTTT. Full variable domain (missing parts from reference TRBV11-2 and TRBJ1-1): EAGVAQSPRYKIIEKRQSVAFWCNPISGHATLYWYQQILGQGPKLLIQFQNNGVVDDSQLPKDRFSAERLKGVDSTLKIQPAKLEDSAVYLCASSLQTPDGDTEAFFGQGTRLTVV.

The genes are TRBV5-4 and TRBJ2-7; a weak D match, TRBD2 (5 bases). The CDR3 has 14 amino acids. V was shortened by 3 bases and J by 2 bases, with 12 bases between the two germline ends. The germline V gene encodes CDR1 SGHNT and CDR2 YYREEE (reference sequence). CDR3 region: CASSSRTQTYEQYF. DNA for the CDR3: TGTGCCAGCAGCTCCCGGACTCAAACCTACGAGCAGTACTTC.

With respect to this clone: An end of the junction does not agree with germline; a read error may underlie this. The gene calls are TRBV18 and TRBJ2-7; 10 bases are shared with TRBD1. This CDR3 has 15 residues. The germline CDR1 and CDR2 sequences are KGHSH and LQKENI. The CDR3 DNA is TGTGCCAGCTCACACGCGACAGGGGGCTCCCACGAGCAGTACTTC. Its translation: CASSHATGGSHEQYF.

V and J are TRBV6-2 or TRBV6-3 and TRBJ1-1, with D hard to call. CDR1 and CDR2 from the germline V gene are MNHEY and SVGEGT. The CDR3 contains 14 residues. V was cut by 4 bases and J by 6 bases, with 15 bases left in between. This CDR3 reads CASSSSLLAAEAFF. Here the CDR3 DNA reads TGTGCCAGCAGTTCGAGTTTATTGGCGGCTGAAGCTTTCTTT.

The chain has TRBV28 and TRBJ2-1; D gene ambiguous. V shed 5 bases and J shed 0 bases, with 11 bases lying between them. The germline CDR1 and CDR2 sequences are MDHEN and SYDVKM. The CDR3 has 15 residues. The CDR3 DNA reads TGTGCCAGCAGTCCGTTGGGTCGCTCCTACAATGAGCAGTTCTTC. It is translated as CASSPLGRSYNEQFF.

This clone has a single count. The V gene is TRBV9, the J gene TRBJ1-2, with D maybe TRBD1 (6 bases). Germline CDR1 and CDR2: SGDLS and YYNGEE. Deletions cut 6 bases from V and 3 bases from J, with 12 bases between. This CDR3 is 13 amino acids long. CDR3 sequence: CASKGGSDYGYTF. The CDR3 DNA follows: TGTGCCAGCAAAGGGGGGTCGGACTATGGCTACACCTTC.

The chain is built from TRBV28 and TRBJ2-7; no firm D call. The CDR3 runs to 13 residues. V lost 6 bases to trimming and J lost 0 bases, with 9 bases between them. CDR1 is MDHEN, CDR2 SYDVKM, per germline. CDR3 nucleotide sequence: TGTGCCAGCAGCACAGTTGGCTCCTACGAGCAGTACTTC. This gives the protein CASSTVGSYEQYF.

This rearrangement joins TRBV11-3 to TRBJ1-1; no definite D call. V was trimmed by 4 bases and J by 4 bases, leaving 16 bases between them. Germline-derived CDR1 and CDR2 are SGHNT and YENEEA. There are 15 residues in the CDR3. The CDR3 loop reads CASSSGGGFGTEAFF. Here the CDR3 DNA reads TGTGCCAGCAGCTCTGGTGGCGGGTTTGGCACTGAAGCTTTCTTT.

The chain has TRBV24-1 and TRBJ2-1; TRBD2 aligns across 8 bases. Germline V gene lookup returns CDR1 KGHDR and CDR2 SFDVKD. V lost 2 bases to trimming and J lost 9 bases; unmatched junction nucleotides: 8. The CDR3 sequence is 15 residues long. DNA of the CDR3: TGTGCCACCAGTGATTCCAATACCGGGAGGGGTGAGCAGTTCTTC. Protein: CATSDSNTGRGEQFF.

This clone was detected only once. The rearrangement joins TRBV28 to TRBJ2-1, with 7 nucleotides matching TRBD1. The ends lost 10 bases at V and 7 bases at J; junction bases unmatched: 7. The CDR3 length is 12 residues. Germline V gives CDR1 MDHEN, CDR2 SYDVKM. For the CDR3, the DNA is TGTGCCACGGAGAGGGGGCTGAATGAGCAGTTCTTC. Protein sequence: CATERGLNEQFF.

V is TRBV7-9 and J is TRBJ2-7; 7 bases are shared with TRBD2. The CDR3 length is 13 residues. The germline V gene encodes CDR1 SEHNR and CDR2 FQNEAQ (reference sequence). The V and J ends lost 5 bases and 7 bases, in that order; junction bases with no gene match: 8. The CDR3 loop is CASSGSGTWEQYF. DNA of the CDR3: TGTGCCAGCAGCGGGAGCGGGACTTGGGAGCAGTACTTC.

The chain recombines TRBV6-5 with TRBJ1-2; weak D call: TRBD1 (5 bases). V gave up 2 bases and J gave up 8 bases, with 15 bases separating them. CDR1 is MNHEY, CDR2 SVGAGI, per germline. The CDR3 loop spans 14 amino acids. CDR3 sequence reads: CASSYRTHLGGYTF. In DNA form, the CDR3 reads TGTGCCAGCAGTTACAGGACACACCTCGGAGGCTACACCTTC.